Presented here are 4 T cell receptor beta chains from one specimen sequenced in a study of neoadjuvant anti-PD-1 for oral cavity cancer. Sequencing used immunoSEQ multiplex PCR; TCRdb keeps in-frame clones, though not all of them. Of roughly 36,000 clones in the sample, 35% to 45% are singletons; the top ten hold around 16%. Time point meaning: after neoadjuvant nivolumab, at surgical resection. Sample: tumor tissue, taken after nivolumab (anti-PD-1) treatment. The receptors shown here come from a person aged 35-79 years with oral cavity squamous cell carcinoma.

This rearrangement joins TRBV6-5 to TRBJ2-7; 7 nucleotides agree with TRBD1. CDR1 and CDR2 from the germline V gene are MNHEY and SVGAGI. V dropped 6 bases and J dropped 4; count of bases not matched to a gene: 9. The CDR3 is made up of 14 amino acids. As DNA, the CDR3 is TGTGCCAGCAGGCGAGGGACAGAGACTTACGAGCAGTACTTC. This codes for CASRRGTETYEQYF.

This clone has just one count. The chain couples TRBV5-6 to TRBJ2-1, with D maybe TRBD1 (5 bases). CDR1 SGHDT and CDR2 YYEEEE come from the germline V gene. The V gene lost 4 bases and the J gene lost 4 bases, with 15 bases spanning the gap. The CDR3 loop spans 15 amino acids. CDR3 sequence: CASSRPGPFYNEQFF. The CDR3 nucleotides are TGTGCCAGCAGCCGCCCAGGGCCCTTTTACAATGAGCAGTTCTTC. Looking up the rest from reference TRBV5-6 and TRBJ2-1 gives the full variable domain: DAGVTQSPTHLIKTRGQQVTLRCSPKSGHDTVSWYQQALGQGPQFIFQYYEEEERQRGNFPDRFSGHQFPNYSSELNVNALLLGDSALYLCASSRPGPFYNEQFFGPGTRLTVL.

The chain joins TRBV5-4 to TRBJ2-5, with 11 bases fitting TRBD2. There are 15 residues in the CDR3. V lost 3 bases, J lost 1 base, and 2 bases stayed unmatched. Looked up from germline, CDR1 is SGHNT and CDR2 is YYREEE (reference sequence). CDR3 protein: CASSYGTSGQETQYF. For the CDR3, the DNA is TGTGCCAGCAGCTATGGGACTAGCGGCCAAGAGACCCAGTACTTC.

The gene calls are TRBV30 and TRBJ1-1, with 12 bases fitting TRBD1. With V trimmed by 4 bases and J by 1 base, 10 bases remained unmatched. This CDR3 is built from 17 residues. CDR1 is GTSNPN and CDR2 is SVGIG in the germline V gene (reference sequence). The CDR3 here is CAWTDPGTGGRNTEAFF. CDR3 coding DNA: TGTGCCTGGACCGACCCCGGGACAGGGGGCAGGAACACTGAAGCTTTCTTT. Variable domain in full (rest from reference TRBV30 and TRBJ1-1): SQTIHQWPATLVQPVGSPLSLECTVEGTSNPNLYWYRQAAGRGLQLLFYSVGIGQISSEVPQNLSASRPQDRQFILSSKKLLLSDSGFYLCAWTDPGTGGRNTEAFFGQGTRLTVV.